This TCR beta chain was found in a study of spatial heterogeneity in lung cancer (dated by TCRdb to between 2018 and 2020). In the study overall: Beta-chain transcripts were consistently detected in greater numbers than alpha-chain transcripts, which likely reflects a higher abundance of beta-chain transcripts. In the raw uncorrected reads, each unique combination of TCR and UMI appeared more than ten times on average. In non-small cell lung cancer, the study made a quantitative comparison of TCR alpha and beta repertoires among multiple tumor regions, matched nontumor lung and blood. The study linked features of the TCR repertoire to counts of nonsynonymous mutations, which were determined by whole-exome sequencing of tumor tissue. Both alpha and beta chains were TCR-sequenced in samples taken at surgery, namely 220 tumor regions, 62 to 65 matched nontumor lung samples and some 53 PBMC samples. Results the study describes overall, beyond this receptor: Additional single-cell paired TCR alpha and beta sequencing was considered necessary to confirm, at a functional level, the hypothesis that regional TCRs recognize regional mutations. Ubiquitous expanded tumor TCRs were found in blood more often at tumor resection than at routine follow-up.

V is cut by 6 bases and J by 4 bases, and the space between the germline ends is 12 bases. For CDR1 and CDR2, the germline V gene (reference sequence) lists DFQATT and SNEGSKA. Taken from cysteine to phenylalanine, the CDR3 has 12 residues. The read is trimmed to its CDR3 DNA, 36 bases read in frame from base 1. The intended sense of this specimen's time point label: sample taken at primary tumor resection. TCR sequencing used whole RNA extracted from tumor and nontumor lung tissue, or from cryopreserved PBMC samples, without cell sorting. The donors were some 72 patients from the lung TRACERx cohort who had early-stage, untreated non-small cell lung cancer. Only patients with enough RNA available from two or more tumor regions were chosen for TCR sequencing. Library method: 5' RACE. Sequencing took place on a NextSeq 500. To allow correction of PCR and sequencing errors, the TCR library protocol tagged every TCR cDNA molecule with a unique molecular identifier. As for the authors' bioinformatics: TCR identification, UMI-based error correction and CDR3 extraction were all carried out with Decombinator tools. Expanded TCRs were defined as those above a frequency of 2 per 1,000, corresponding to the top 1% of the tumor frequency distribution. Renyi diversity was computed with the R vegan package after each repertoire had been subsampled 100 times to 5,000 TCRs. CDR3 similarity networks were built from amino acid triplet string-kernel similarity, connecting CDR3s with pairwise similarity above 0.82. TCRdb took the public reads, trimmed them with fastp at Q25, ran MiXCR for clone calling and kept in-frame beta chains. Rows matching on CDR3 protein sequence are summarized as one entry with the most common DNA and genes. TCRdb, not the authors, supplied the V and J calls. For this sample there are 11,000 to 15,000 distinct CDR3 sequences; 11% appear just once. Around 30% of the sample is in the top ten clones.

This clonotype was seen a few times. It lacks a known antigen. One base away there is no much larger clone; base qualities are not given. The sample consisted of PBMCs, taken at surgery. The sequence was obtained from a female donor with early-stage non-small cell lung cancer. The chain is assembled from TRBV20-1 and TRBJ1-2; the D region possibly corresponds to TRBD1 (6 bases align). The CDR3 is CSAADRTYGYTF. The bases are TGCAGTGCCGCGGACAGAACCTATGGCTACACCTTC.